Sequencing of this T cell receptor (beta chain) was carried out in a study of T cell repertoires in cytomegalovirus infection. Overall study findings and caveats: The ex vivo response was dominated by HLA-C-restricted CMV-specific TCR beta clonotypes.

The table lists this clonotype with many counts. Its antigen is unknown. V shed 5 bases, J shed 4 bases, and the junction held 8 bases outside the gene matches. The CDR3 is 16 amino acids. Germline lookup yields CDR1 SGHVS and CDR2 FQNEAQ. Each CDR3 protein is one row after TCRdb ran MiXCR on the reads. The sample lists some 800,000 distinct CDR3 sequences, approximately 32% seen once, with 12% in the top ten. This clonotype was obtained from a human donor in good health (CMV status not recorded). Some clones in this sample may be carry-over from other donors' samples. This specimen was cultured CD8+ T cells from PBMCs, taken from culture after CMV antigen stimulation. V gene TRBV7-8 combines with J gene TRBJ2-3; 11 nucleotides line up with TRBD2. The chain's CDR3 is CASSGSSGGASDTQYF. The CDR3 region has the DNA TGTGCCAGCAGCGGGAGTAGCGGGGGGGCCTCAGATACGCAGTATTTT.